These 2 T cell receptor beta chains share one sample of origin, sequenced in a study of beta chain features in type 1 diabetes. Every bit of the isolated RNA underwent reverse transcription, so sequencing read expressed TCRB transcripts. Sequencing was performed with immunoSEQ multiplex PCR; in TCRdb, only in-frame clones are kept and a portion is missing. The table has approximately 110,000 clones, almost 40% seen once. The specimen was stem cell memory CD4+ T cells from blood. The receptors were gathered from a woman between 18 and 29 years old in good health.

The rearrangement joins TRBV18 to TRBJ2-7; D perhaps matches TRBD2 (5 bases). This CDR3 contains 13 residues. V was pared by 2 bases and J by 6 bases, with 11 bases between. CDR1 and CDR2 from the germline V gene are KGHSH and LQKENI. This CDR3 reads CASSPSDYGEQYF. CDR3 sequence (DNA): TGTGCCAGCTCACCATCCGACTACGGCGAGCAGTACTTC.

The chain uses TRBV11-2 and TRBJ2-3, with 8 bases aligning to TRBD1. The trim removed 2 bases at V and 4 bases at J, leaving 2 bases unmatched. This CDR3 region has 14 residues. The germline gives CDR1 SGHAT, CDR2 FQNNGV. CDR3 region: CASSLQGASDTQYF. In DNA form, the CDR3 reads TGTGCCAGCAGCTTACAGGGGGCATCAGATACGCAGTATTTT.